The clone carrying this TCR beta chain is a singleton in its sample. What it binds is unknown. The sample originates from a study of cytomegalovirus exposure and HLA in healthy donors. Findings of the study overall: Reports state that TCR beta sequences accurately predicted most subjects' HLA-A and HLA-B alleles. Available immune exposure information was restricted to CMV serostatus only. An analysis done earlier found most TCR beta V segments productive about 87% or about 30% of the time.

It was with 60 Vbeta and 13 Jbeta primers that the PCR ran. Profiled with immunoSEQ multiplex PCR; TCRdb holds only in-frame clones, not every one. The data contain about 130,000 clones, 65% to 80% of them seen just once; the ten biggest clones take up approximately 1.7%. Trimming took off 4 bases at V and 9 bases at J, with 13 bases between the two ends. From germline, CDR1 is SGHDN and CDR2 FVKESK. The CDR3 consists of 14 residues. Donors in the study were healthy people who gave bone marrow. Sequenced: PBMCs. The chain combines TRBV14 with TRBJ1-6, with D hard to call. This TCR was sampled from a human donor in good health. The chain's CDR3 is CASSLEAAGSPLHF. CDR3 sequence (DNA): TGTGCCAGCAGCCTCGAAGCCGCGGGTTCACCCCTCCACTTT. Full variable domain (missing parts from reference TRBV14 and TRBJ1-6): EAGVTQFPSHSVIEKGQTVTLRCDPISGHDNLYWYRRVMGKEIKFLLHFVKESKQDESGMPNNRFLAERTGGTYSTLKVQPAELEDSGVYFCASSLEAAGSPLHFGNGTRLTVT.